One and the same sample provided the 24 T cell receptor beta chains below, sequenced in a study of Ad26.COV2.S vaccination and SARS-CoV-2 variants. Treatment here: about 20 received Ad26.COV2.S at low or high dose, single or two shots; several received placebo; per-sample allocation not given. After the first vaccine or placebo injection, samples were drawn on day 63. Sequenced by immunoSEQ multiplex PCR; TCRdb stores in-frame clones only, minus some. The sample yields almost 400,000 clones, around nine tenths seen once. This specimen consisted of peripheral blood, obtained in a trial of Ad26.COV2.S vaccine versus placebo. These receptors came from a person between 18 and 65 years old who received the Ad26.COV2.S COVID-19 vaccine or a placebo.

The chain couples TRBV2 to TRBJ1-3; D remains unclear. In germline, CDR1 is SNHLY, CDR2 FYNNEI. Trimming stripped 7 bases from V and 0 bases from J, with 7 bases between. The CDR3 extends over 13 amino acids. The CDR3 DNA reads as TGTGCCAGCATGGAGAGCTCTGGAAACACCATATATTTT. Amino acids: CASMESSGNTIYF.

This chain joins TRBV28 and TRBJ1-5; 7 nucleotides agree with TRBD1. Germline loops: CDR1 MDHEN, CDR2 SYDVKM. Trimming removed 8 bases from V and 2 bases from J; junction bases left unmatched: 6. This CDR3 has 14 residues. CDR3 amino acids: CASDYRGGNQPQHF. CDR3 DNA: TGTGCCAGCGATTACAGGGGAGGCAATCAGCCCCAGCATTTT.

This sequence joins TRBV6-5 and TRBJ2-5, with D maybe TRBD1 (6 bases). The CDR3 loop spans 14 amino acids. Germline CDR1 MNHEY, CDR2 SVGAGI. Trimming pared 0 bases from V and 3 bases from J, leaving 8 bases between. The CDR3 coding sequence is TGTGCCAGCAGTTACTCTTACAGGGAAGAGACCCAGTACTTC. Protein sequence: CASSYSYREETQYF.

This chain links TRBV10-2 with TRBJ2-7; a possible D gene is TRBD1 (6 bases). Trimming took 7 bases from V and 2 from J, leaving 15 bases between them. Germline assignment: CDR1 WSHSY and CDR2 SAAADI. The CDR3 runs 14 residues. In nucleotides, the CDR3 is TGCGCCAGCAAAGACCGGACAGCTCCCTACGAGCAGTACTTC. Translated: CASKDRTAPYEQYF.

This clone was seen only a few times. This chain joins TRBV30 and TRBJ1-2; 7 positions match TRBD1. Germline CDR1 is GTSNPN and CDR2 is SVGIG (reference sequence). CDR3 length equals 14 residues. Germline trimming cut 0 bases from V and 4 bases from J; bases unmatched to any gene: 5. CDR3 loop: CAWSVRGQIYGYTF. The CDR3 bases are TGTGCCTGGAGTGTACGGGGACAGATCTATGGCTACACCTTC.

The chain uses TRBV7-6 and TRBJ1-5; the D gene is possibly TRBD1 (5 bases). Germline CDR1 reads SGHVS; CDR2 reads FNYEAQ. Trimming pared 0 bases from V and 10 bases from J, leaving 16 bases between. This CDR3 spans 15 amino acids. The CDR3 sequence: CASSLASGVIDPQHF. In DNA, the CDR3 is TGTGCCAGCAGCTTAGCCTCGGGGGTCATAGACCCCCAGCATTTT. Full variable domain (outside the CDR3, taken from reference TRBV7-6 and TRBJ1-5): GAGVSQSPRYKVTKRGQDVALRCDPISGHVSLYWYRQALGQGPEFLTYFNYEAQQDKSGLPNDRFSAERPEGSISTLTIQRTEQRDSAMYRCASSLASGVIDPQHFGDGTRLSIL.

The chain combines TRBV6-5 with TRBJ1-6; D remains unclear. The CDR3 totals 15 residues. Germline V gene lookup returns CDR1 MNHEY and CDR2 SVGAGI. V gave up 2 bases and J gave up 9 bases, with 14 bases separating them. The CDR3 nucleotides are TGTGCCAGCAGTTACGGGCCAGGAGTAACTTCACCCCTCCACTTT. It codes for CASSYGPGVTSPLHF.

The CDR3 loop reads CASTPGTQSSYEQYF. For the CDR3, the DNA is TGTGCCAGCACCCCCGGGACTCAGAGCTCCTACGAGCAGTACTTC. The chain links TRBV5-4 to TRBJ2-7; perhaps TRBD2 as D (6 bases). The V end lost 6 bases, the J end lost 0 bases, and 16 bases lay between the germline ends. This CDR3 is built from 15 residues. Germline values: CDR1 SGHNT, CDR2 YYREEE (reference sequence).

The chain recombines TRBV11-2 with TRBJ2-7; TRBD2 matches 12 bases. Germline CDR1 SGHAT, CDR2 FQNNGV. V lost 4 bases and J lost 6; bases outside the gene matches: 10. CDR3 length: 16 residues. This CDR3 reads CASSSLAGGSHGEQYF. For the CDR3, the DNA is TGTGCCAGCAGCTCACTAGCGGGAGGTTCCCATGGCGAGCAGTACTTC.

The chain is built from TRBV7-2 and TRBJ1-5; D is unclear. Trimming shortened V by 3 bases and J by 4 bases, and 10 bases separated the two germline ends. The germline CDR1 and CDR2 sequences are SGHTA and FQGNSA. The CDR3 sequence is 14 residues long. In DNA form, the CDR3 reads TGTGCCAGCAGCTTCATGGACCCAAATCAGCCCCAGCATTTT. This translates into CASSFMDPNQPQHF.

The chain has TRBV4-1 and TRBJ1-6; no clear D. This CDR3 is built from 14 residues. Germline CDR1 MGHRA, CDR2 YSYEKL. With 2 bases removed from V and 9 bases from J, the gap between germline ends came to 11 bases. The CDR3 here is CASSQPTRGSPLHF. In nucleotides, the CDR3 is TGCGCCAGCAGCCAACCGACCCGGGGTTCACCCCTCCACTTT.

This clone was seen once. This chain uses TRBV6-5 with TRBJ1-1; a weak D match, TRBD1 (5 bases). The germline V gene has CDR1 MNHEY and CDR2 SVGAGI. Trimming stripped 10 bases from V and 1 base from J, with 16 bases between. CDR3 length: 14 amino acids. The CDR3 DNA follows: TGTGCCATCGGGACGGGGTGGGCGAACACTGAAGCTTTCTTT. Its protein product is CAIGTGWANTEAFF.

The chain has TRBV18 and TRBJ2-2; perhaps TRBD1 as D (6 bases). V lost 5 bases and J lost 4, with 8 bases in between. In germline, CDR1 is KGHSH, CDR2 LQKENI. The CDR3 consists of 13 residues. CDR3 nucleotides: TGTGCCAGCTCATCAGGGGCCACCGGGGAGCTGTTTTTT. It codes for CASSSGATGELFF.

The chain combines TRBV4-3 with TRBJ2-3; the match to TRBD2 covers 9 bases. The CDR3 is made up of 19 amino acids. V gave up 2 bases and J gave up 0 bases; unmatched junction bases: 12. Germline assignment: CDR1 LGHNA and CDR2 YSLEER. The CDR3 sequence: CASSQSWGIAGASTDTQYF. The CDR3 DNA reads as TGCGCCAGCAGCCAATCCTGGGGAATAGCGGGAGCAAGCACAGATACGCAGTATTTT.

The chain couples TRBV29-1 to TRBJ1-1; 7 nucleotides align to TRBD1. CDR3 length: 14 amino acids. Germline CDR1 and CDR2: SQVTM and ANQGSEA. The trim removed 0 bases at V and 3 bases at J, leaving 4 bases unmatched. CDR3 coding DNA: TGCAGCGTTGAAGATGCCAGGGGGGACACTGAAGCTTTCTTT. Translating it yields CSVEDARGDTEAFF.

The V gene is TRBV4-3, the J gene TRBJ1-2, with TRBD1 matching over 10 bases. The junction had 11 bases not matched to a gene; V was cut back by 0 bases and J by 7 bases. CDR1 is LGHNA, CDR2 YSLEER, per germline. This CDR3 is 17 amino acids long. CDR3 sequence (DNA): TGCGCCAGCAGCCAAGATTTACAGGGACAGGGGAAAGGTGGCTACACCTTC. It codes for CASSQDLQGQGKGGYTF.

The V and J genes are TRBV6-6 and TRBJ2-2, with D perhaps TRBD2 (5 bases). CDR3 size: 14 residues. Germline V gene lookup returns CDR1 MNHNY and CDR2 SVGAGI (reference sequence). The V end lost 5 bases, the J end lost 0 bases, and 7 bases lay between the germline ends. The CDR3 loop reads CASSGLANTGELFF. In DNA form, the CDR3 reads TGTGCCAGCAGTGGACTTGCGAACACCGGGGAGCTGTTTTTT.

This chain joins TRBV15 and TRBJ2-6; maybe TRBD2 (5 bases). The V end lost 2 bases, the J end lost 0 bases, and 11 bases lay between the germline ends. The CDR3 loop spans 17 amino acids. CDR1 LNHNV and CDR2 YYDKDF come from the germline V gene (reference sequence). The CDR3 protein is CATSRYGDSSGANVLTF. CDR3 DNA sequence: TGTGCCACCAGCAGATACGGGGATAGCTCTGGGGCCAACGTCCTGACTTTC.

The rearrangement joins TRBV15 to TRBJ2-7; TRBD2 matches 12 bases. J lost 2 bases, V lost 0 bases, and 11 bases had no gene match. Germline V CDR1 and CDR2: LNHNV, YYDKDF (reference sequence). CDR3 size: 19 residues. CDR3 sequence reads: CATSRDKGLAGPTTYEQYF. The CDR3 DNA sequence: TGTGCCACCAGCAGAGATAAAGGACTAGCGGGACCGACAACCTACGAGCAGTACTTC.

The chain couples TRBV7-6 to TRBJ1-1, with TRBD1 matching 8 bases. Germline CDR1 is SGHVS and CDR2 is FNYEAQ. This CDR3 comprises 15 residues. V was clipped by 2 bases and J by 7 bases; unmatched bases: 9. CDR3 residues: CASSLKAGGSHEAFF. DNA of the CDR3: TGTGCCAGCAGCTTAAAGGCAGGGGGCTCCCATGAAGCTTTCTTT.

The V gene is TRBV11-2, the J gene TRBJ2-1, with a tentative D call TRBD2 (5 bases). This CDR3 is 16 amino acids long. The V end lost 2 bases, the J end lost 4 bases, and 15 bases lay between the germline ends. Germline-derived CDR1 and CDR2 are SGHAT and FQNNGV. In nucleotides, the CDR3 is TGTGCCAGCAGCTTATCCGGATCGCGGGCTTACAATGAGCAGTTCTTC. Amino acid sequence: CASSLSGSRAYNEQFF.

This chain connects TRBV4-1 to TRBJ1-3; D ambiguous. This CDR3 is 14 amino acids long. With 0 bases removed from V and 5 bases from J, the gap between germline ends came to 8 bases. CDR1 is MGHRA, CDR2 YSYEKL, per germline. The CDR3 loop is CASSQDRRRNTIYF. For the CDR3, the DNA is TGCGCCAGCAGCCAAGATCGAAGGCGAAACACCATATATTTT.

This chain uses TRBV6-2 or TRBV6-3 with TRBJ2-2; 9 bases line up with TRBD2. The germline gives CDR1 MNHEY, CDR2 SVGEGT. The CDR3 has 18 residues. V shed 2 bases and J 7 bases; nucleotides not matched to a gene: 14. CDR3 nucleotide sequence: TGTGCCAGCAGTTACAAAGCTAGCGGGAAAGATGTTGGCGGGGAGCTGTTTTTT. It yields the protein CASSYKASGKDVGGELFF.

This rearrangement joins TRBV14 to TRBJ2-5; TRBD2 agrees at 9 bases. The CDR3 has 16 amino acids. V lost 3 bases to trimming and J lost 4 bases; unmatched junction nucleotides: 9. Germline CDR1 is SGHDN and CDR2 is FVKESK. The CDR3 region is CASSHPRSGRRETQYF. DNA of the CDR3: TGTGCCAGCAGCCACCCACGGAGCGGGAGGCGAGAGACCCAGTACTTC.